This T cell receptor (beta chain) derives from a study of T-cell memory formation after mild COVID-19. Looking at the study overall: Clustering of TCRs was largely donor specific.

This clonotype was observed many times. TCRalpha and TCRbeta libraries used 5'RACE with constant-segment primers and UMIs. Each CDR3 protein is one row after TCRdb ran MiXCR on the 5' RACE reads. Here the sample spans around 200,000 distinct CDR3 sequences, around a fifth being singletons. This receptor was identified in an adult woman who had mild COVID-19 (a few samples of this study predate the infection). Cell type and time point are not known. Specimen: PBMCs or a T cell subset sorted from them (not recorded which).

The CDR3 DNA sequence: TGTGCCAGCAGTCCCGGTTACTCCAGGCACTACGAGCAGTACTTC. Its translation is CASSPGYSRHYEQYF. The chain uses TRBV12-3 or TRBV12-4 and TRBJ2-7; D gene uncertain. Between the trimmed V and J ends, which lost 5 bases and 3 bases, there was a span of 17 bases. The CDR3 runs to 15 residues.